This TCR beta chain derives from a study of T cells in narcolepsy. The assay was immunoSEQ multiplex PCR, and TCRdb's table has in-frame clones only and misses some. The data hold some 30,000 clones, with approximately 79% observed a single time. This clone occurred once. This TCR was sampled from a human donor in good health. Sequences were obtained from memory (CD45RA-) CD4+ T cells from blood.

CDR3: CASSLSAGASETQYF. Here the CDR3 DNA reads TGCGCCAGCAGCTTGTCGGCGGGAGCCAGCGAGACCCAGTACTTC. This chain joins TRBV5-1 and TRBJ2-5, with 7 positions matching TRBD2. This CDR3 has 15 amino acids. The germline V gene has CDR1 SGHRS and CDR2 YFSETQ. V lost 1 base to trimming and J lost 5 bases; unmatched junction nucleotides: 8.